The 26 T cell receptor beta chains presented below share a single source sample, sequenced in a study of beta chain features in type 1 diabetes. Points from the study as a whole: In every one of the four CD4+ subsets, TCRB CDR3s were moderately but significantly shorter in Type 1 diabetes patients.

Reverse transcribing all isolated RNA meant expressed TCRB transcripts were sequenced. The protocol was immunoSEQ multiplex PCR, while the TCRdb copy is restricted to in-frame clones and leaves out a portion. The data hold about 160,000 clones, with around 8% observed a single time. What these receptors recognize is not known. The sequencing input was central memory CD4+ T cells from blood. The receptors were sampled from a woman aged 40 to 49 with type 1 diabetes.

The V gene is TRBV2, the J gene TRBJ1-1, with TRBD1 as a possible D gene (5 bases). The CDR3 runs 12 residues. In germline, CDR1 is SNHLY, CDR2 FYNNEI. The ends were cut back, 11 bases at V and 4 bases at J, with 14 bases in the middle. As DNA, the CDR3 is TGTGCCCTCGGCAGGGATCCCACTGAAGCTTTCTTT. Amino acids: CALGRDPTEAFF.

This clone was picked up many times. V and J are TRBV28 and TRBJ2-5, with D possibly being TRBD2 (5 bases). From germline, CDR1 is MDHEN and CDR2 SYDVKM. V lost 5 bases to trimming and J lost 1 base, with 14 bases between them. This CDR3 contains 15 residues. The CDR3 sequence: CASSSLGESQETQYF. The CDR3, as DNA: TGTGCCAGCAGTAGCCTTGGGGAGTCCCAAGAGACCCAGTACTTC.

This chain joins TRBV28 and TRBJ2-5, with D tentatively TRBD1 (6 bases). V shed 5 bases and J shed 1 base, with 14 bases lying between them. The CDR3 is made up of 15 amino acids. From germline, CDR1 is MDHEN and CDR2 SYDVKM. The CDR3 nucleotides read TGTGCCAGCAGTGGGGACACCGGACTCCAAGAGACCCAGTACTTC. Translation gives CASSGDTGLQETQYF.

The rearrangement links TRBV7-9 to TRBJ2-3; TRBD1 matches at 10 bases. Germline loops: CDR1 SEHNR, CDR2 FQNEAQ (reference sequence). The CDR3 extends over 16 amino acids. Trimming at V came to 4 bases and at J to 0 bases, leaving 4 bases not matched to a gene. CDR3 amino acids: CASSSGTGVSTDTQYF. DNA for the CDR3: TGTGCCAGCAGCTCGGGGACAGGGGTTAGCACAGATACGCAGTATTTT.

This clone was observed a handful of times. J is TRBJ2-7 and V is TRBV29-1, with TRBD2 as a possible D gene (5 bases). Germline V CDR1 and CDR2: SQVTM, ANQGSEA. The V end lost 7 bases, the J end lost 4 bases, and 17 bases lay between the germline ends. This CDR3 region has 13 residues. The CDR3 spells CSAQDGNGYEQYF. Written as DNA, the CDR3 is TGCAGCGCCCAGGACGGGAATGGGTACGAGCAGTACTTC.

The rearrangement uses TRBV18 and TRBJ1-5, with D possibly matching TRBD1 (5 bases). The CDR3 covers 13 residues. Germline-derived CDR1 and CDR2 are KGHSH and LQKENI. The ends were cut back, 6 bases at V and 4 bases at J, with 10 bases in the middle. The CDR3 DNA reads as TGTGCCAGCTCCCCCGACAGTAATCAGCCCCAGCATTTT. Its translation: CASSPDSNQPQHF.

This clone was seen only a few times. This rearrangement joins TRBV29-1 to TRBJ1-1; 9 bases fit TRBD1. The CDR3 runs to 13 residues. V lost 7 bases and J lost 5; bases outside the gene matches: 8. Germline assignment: CDR1 SQVTM and CDR2 ANQGSEA. The CDR3 DNA follows: TGCAGCGGGGACCGGGACAGGGAGACTGAAGCTTTCTTT. Protein sequence: CSGDRDRETEAFF.

In its sample, this clone was seen a few times. The rearrangement links TRBV5-6 to TRBJ1-1; no firm D call. CDR3 length: 13 residues. The V gene's germline CDR1 is SGHDT and CDR2 YYEEEE. V was pared by 0 bases and J by 5 bases, with 8 bases between. The CDR3 DNA sequence: TGTGCCAGCAGCTTGGTCCCGGGAACTGAAGCTTTCTTT. It codes for CASSLVPGTEAFF.

This clone has more than one count but fewer than ten. The chain carries TRBV2 and TRBJ2-5, with a possible D match to TRBD1 (7 bases). The CDR3 runs 13 residues. CDR1 SNHLY and CDR2 FYNNEI come from the germline V gene. V lost 7 bases to trimming and J lost 6 bases, with 15 bases between them. CDR3 region: CASNQGGRKTQYF. The CDR3 DNA follows: TGTGCCAGCAACCAGGGGGGACGGAAGACCCAGTACTTC.

The V call is TRBV29-1, the J call TRBJ2-1; TRBD2 matches 9 bases. Germline values: CDR1 SQVTM, CDR2 ANQGSEA. The CDR3 loop spans 15 amino acids. After removal of 1 base from V and 6 bases from J, the junction contained 7 bases not matched to a gene. This CDR3 is CSVEVGLAGPNEQFF. DNA for the CDR3: TGCAGCGTTGAAGTCGGGCTAGCGGGACCCAATGAGCAGTTCTTC.

The CDR3 region has the DNA TGTGCCAGCAGTTCAGGGTGGGGTACGCAGTATTTT. This encodes CASSSGWGTQYF. The rearrangement links TRBV6-5 to TRBJ2-3; tentative D call: TRBD1 (5 bases). CDR1 is MNHEY, CDR2 SVGAGI, per germline. Trimming stripped 4 bases from V and 8 bases from J, with 10 bases between. The CDR3 is made up of 12 amino acids.

This chain links TRBV5-5 with TRBJ1-5; no definite D call. Germline V CDR1 and CDR2: SGHKS, YYEKEE (reference sequence). V was clipped by 0 bases and J by 5 bases, with 6 bases between them. This CDR3 has 13 residues. CDR3 in amino acids: CASSLDPDQPQHF. DNA of the CDR3: TGTGCCAGCAGCTTGGATCCGGATCAGCCCCAGCATTTT.

This clone was seen a few times. The chain recombines TRBV5-1 with TRBJ1-5; no clear D. V lost 4 bases and J 0 bases, leaving 11 bases between the germline ends. Germline V gene sequence: CDR1 SGHRS, CDR2 YFSETQ. CDR3 length: 15 amino acids. The CDR3 region is CASSPVGDSNQPQHF. CDR3 DNA sequence: TGCGCCAGCAGCCCCGTCGGTGATAGCAATCAGCCCCAGCATTTT.

The chain couples TRBV28 to TRBJ2-7; 10 nucleotides align to TRBD2. Germline V gene lookup returns CDR1 MDHEN and CDR2 SYDVKM. After removal of 4 bases from V and 3 bases from J, the junction contained 3 bases not matched to a gene. This CDR3 is 14 amino acids long. CDR3 sequence reads: CASSSSGRNYEQYF. The CDR3 bases are TGTGCCAGCAGTTCTAGCGGGAGAAACTACGAGCAGTACTTC.

This clone was seen more than once but under ten times. The V call is TRBV14, the J call TRBJ2-1; TRBD2 agrees at 9 bases. The CDR3 runs 16 residues. Per germline, CDR1 SGHDN and CDR2 FVKESK. V was pared by 1 base and J by 5 bases, with 6 bases of the junction left unmatched. Written as DNA, the CDR3 is TGTGCCAGCAGCCAAGTCTGGTTAGCGGGGGACAATGAGCAGTTCTTC. Protein sequence: CASSQVWLAGDNEQFF. Full variable domain (outside the CDR3, taken from reference TRBV14 and TRBJ2-1): EAGVTQFPSHSVIEKGQTVTLRCDPISGHDNLYWYRRVMGKEIKFLLHFVKESKQDESGMPNNRFLAERTGGTYSTLKVQPAELEDSGVYFCASSQVWLAGDNEQFFGPGTRLTVL.

This clone has only a few counts. The rearrangement uses TRBV9 and TRBJ2-5, with a weak D call TRBD2 (6 bases). The CDR3 length is 17 residues. The V end lost 2 bases, the J end lost 2 bases, and 19 bases lay between the germline ends. The germline CDR1 and CDR2 sequences are SGDLS and YYNGEE. The CDR3 region has the DNA TGTGCCAGCAGCGTGGGCGGCGGAGGGTTCAATCAAGAGACCCAGTACTTC. It translates to CASSVGGGGFNQETQYF. Filled out from reference TRBV9 and TRBJ2-5, the complete variable domain reads DSGVTQTPKHLITATGQRVTLRCSPRSGDLSVYWYQQSLDQGLQFLIQYYNGEERAKGNILERFSAQQFPDLHSELNLSSLELGDSALYFCASSVGGGGFNQETQYFGPGTRLLVL.

V is TRBV19 and J is TRBJ2-4, with D perhaps matching TRBD1 (5 bases). Germline CDR1 and CDR2: LNHDA and SQIVND (reference sequence). V was trimmed by 5 bases and J by 0 bases, leaving 17 bases between them. The CDR3 is 17 amino acids. The CDR3 sequence: CASSARQRILAKNIQYF. Here the CDR3 DNA reads TGTGCCAGTAGTGCCCGACAGAGGATACTAGCCAAAAACATTCAGTACTTC.

This chain links TRBV4-3 with TRBJ2-1; TRBD2 is a possible D gene (7 bases). Germline values: CDR1 LGHNA, CDR2 YSLEER. Trimming shortened V by 4 bases and J by 7 bases, and 17 bases separated the two germline ends. The CDR3 has 15 amino acids. CDR3 DNA sequence: TGCGCCAGCAGCCGGGGGGGCGGGAGTACTAATGAGCAGTTCTTC. This translates into CASSRGGGSTNEQFF.

Only a few counts were recorded for this clone. V and J are TRBV18 and TRBJ2-5; tentatively, D is TRBD1 (5 bases). The CDR3 has 14 residues. Germline loops: CDR1 KGHSH, CDR2 LQKENI. Trimming pared 3 bases from V and 2 bases from J, leaving 10 bases between. In DNA, the CDR3 is TGTGCCAGCTCACCCACCAGGGCTCAAGAGACCCAGTACTTC. It is translated as CASSPTRAQETQYF.

This clone was counted ten times or more. The V and J genes are TRBV7-6 and TRBJ2-1, with D tentatively TRBD1 (6 bases). The ends were cut back, 4 bases at V and 7 bases at J, with 14 bases in the middle. This CDR3 has 14 amino acids. Per germline, CDR1 SGHVS and CDR2 FNYEAQ. The CDR3 bases are TGTGCCAGCAGCTCGAATATCCAGGGGAATGAGCAGTTCTTC. The encoded protein is CASSSNIQGNEQFF.

This clone was seen a few times. The CDR3 reads CAWRPRASDEQFF. The CDR3, as DNA: TGTGCCTGGAGGCCGAGGGCTAGCGATGAGCAGTTCTTC. V and J are TRBV30 and TRBJ2-1; a possible D gene is TRBD2 (6 bases). V was pared by 3 bases and J by 8 bases, with 14 bases between. Germline CDR1 is GTSNPN and CDR2 is SVGIG (reference sequence). The CDR3 runs 13 residues.

This clone was seen at least ten times. The chain has TRBV27 and TRBJ1-1; the D gene is possibly TRBD1 (6 bases). Trimming pared 8 bases from V and 3 bases from J, leaving 19 bases between. CDR3 size: 15 residues. CDR1 and CDR2 (germline): MNHEY, SMNVEV (reference sequence). The DNA of the CDR3 is TGTGCCAGCGAACCCCGGGGCAGGGGCGACACTGAAGCTTTCTTT. This gives the protein CASEPRGRGDTEAFF.

This clone came up a few times. V gene TRBV15 combines with J gene TRBJ1-1; 8 bases line up with TRBD1. V dropped 5 bases and J dropped 4; count of bases not matched to a gene: 9. Germline V lookup: CDR1 LNHNV, CDR2 YYDKDF (reference sequence). CDR3 size: 15 residues. The CDR3 sequence is CATSGSTGVGTEAFF. CDR3 DNA sequence: TGTGCCACCAGCGGATCGACAGGGGTAGGCACTGAAGCTTTCTTT. The complete variable domain, with remaining parts taken from reference TRBV15 and TRBJ1-1, reads DAMVIQNPRYQVTQFGKPVTLSCSQTLNHNVMYWYQQKSSQAPKLLFHYYDKDFNNEADTPDNFQSRRPNTSFCFLDIRSPGLGDTAMYLCATSGSTGVGTEAFFGQGTRLTVV.

The chain has TRBV5-1 and TRBJ2-5; 12 bases match TRBD2. The V gene's germline CDR1 is SGHRS and CDR2 YFSETQ. The trim removed 3 bases at V and 4 bases at J, leaving 10 bases unmatched. The CDR3 length is 17 residues. The CDR3 is CASSSARTSGIGETQYF. In nucleotides, the CDR3 is TGCGCCAGCAGCTCCGCCCGGACTAGCGGGATTGGAGAGACCCAGTACTTC.

This clone was detected once. A much larger clone differs from this one at a single base, so this may be a read error. Additional DNA sequences in this sample encode the identical CDR3. The rearrangement joins TRBV7-2 to TRBJ2-2; 7 nucleotides align to TRBD1. Germline-derived CDR1 and CDR2 are SGHTA and FQGNSA. The CDR3 loop spans 15 amino acids. The CDR3 sequence: CASSLRQGSTGELFF. The DNA of the CDR3 is TGTGCCAGCAGCCTGCGACAGGGCTCCACCGGGGAGCTATTTTTT.

This clone occurred a few times. The chain links TRBV28 to TRBJ2-5; the match to TRBD1 covers 8 bases. J gave up 5 bases and V 3 bases, and 5 bases lay outside the gene matches. This CDR3 contains 14 residues. The germline CDR1 and CDR2 sequences are MDHEN and SYDVKM. In nucleotides, the CDR3 is TGTGCCAGCAGTTTTTTGACAGGGGAGGAGACCCAGTACTTC. Its translation is CASSFLTGEETQYF.